Described below is a single T cell receptor beta chain sequence and its context. This entry belongs to a study of OX40 agonist ivuxolimab in advanced cancers. Only in-frame clones appear in the TCRdb table, and some are missing; sequencing was by immunoSEQ multiplex PCR. The table lists 35,000 to 40,000 clones, 85% of them singletons, with about 40% in the top ten. The CDR3 is 16 residues long. Germline V gene lookup returns CDR1 MGHRA and CDR2 YSYEKL. The V and J ends lost 4 bases and 8 bases respectively, with 20 bases between them. The sequencing used CD4+ or CD8+ T cells sorted from blood, collected in a trial of the OX40 agonist ivuxolimab. The chain couples TRBV4-1 to TRBJ1-4; weak D call: TRBD1 (5 bases). This TCR was recovered from an adult with an advanced solid tumor such as melanoma, head and neck, liver or kidney cancer. The CDR3 here is CASSPLGEGLGEKLFF. CDR3 DNA: TGCGCCAGCAGCCCTCTCGGGGAGGGGCTGGGCGAAAAACTGTTTTTT.